Presented here are 22 T cell receptor beta chains from one specimen sequenced in a study of tumor-infiltrating lymphocytes in primary liver carcinoma. The template, approximately 500 ng total RNA, yielded TCR beta cDNA made with a constant-region primer. Researchers made the TCR beta libraries by running three nested multiplex PCR rounds with slightly modified ARM-PCR. TRBV1-TRBV30 forward primers paired with a C-beta reverse primer were used in the first two PCR rounds, which ran roughly 10 cycles each. Using its own MiXCR run on the multiplex PCR reads, TCRdb lists one record per CDR3 protein. The sample yields more than 150,000 distinct CDR3 sequences, about 55% seen once. Unsorted whole blood served as the source of blood RNA, and germline DNA was extracted as well. Sequenced input: peripheral blood. The origin of the receptors is a man aged 35 to 55 with primary liver carcinoma and hepatitis B virus infection.

Note on this clonotype: The missing conserved phenylalanine or tryptophan at the end of this CDR3 makes a read error likely. CDR3 sequence: CASRLAGGTGKLFS. The CDR3 region has the DNA TGTGCCAGCAGACTCGCGGGAGGCACCGGGAAGCTGTTTTCT. V usage is TRBV11-2 and J usage is TRBJ2-2, with TRBD2 identical over 8 bases. Germline loops: CDR1 SGHAT, CDR2 FQNNGV. The CDR3 loop spans 14 amino acids.

This sequence joins TRBV28 and TRBJ2-5; D might be TRBD1 or TRBD2, each matching 5 bases. V lost 8 bases to trimming and J lost 4 bases, with 11 bases between them. This CDR3 contains 12 residues. Germline V gene sequence: CDR1 MDHEN, CDR2 SYDVKM. The CDR3, as DNA: TGTGCCAGCTACAGTGGGACAGAGACCCAGTACTTC. Encoded protein: CASYSGTETQYF.

Concerning this clonotype: A much larger clone differs by one base, so this may be a read error. The V gene is TRBV14, the J gene TRBJ2-4; D gene ambiguous. CDR3 length equals 13 residues. From germline, CDR1 is SGHDN and CDR2 FVKESK. CDR3 sequence (DNA): TGTGCCGGCAGCCAAGGGTGGGGAAACATTCAGTACTTC. Translating gives CAGSQGWGNIQYF.

The chain is built from TRBV6-5 and TRBJ1-2; possible D gene TRBD1, 5 bases. CDR1 MNHEY and CDR2 SVGAGI come from the germline V gene. The CDR3 is 13 residues long. V lost 4 bases to trimming and J lost 4 bases, with 10 bases between them. The CDR3 DNA is TGTGCCAGCAGTTTCAGGGTTGGCTATGGCTACACCTTC. It translates to CASSFRVGYGYTF.

The CDR3 DNA reads TGTGCCATCAGTGAGAGGGCGCAAGAGACCCAGTACTTC. Translation gives CAISERAQETQYF. This chain connects TRBV10-3 to TRBJ2-5; D remains ambiguous. CDR3 length equals 13 residues. V gave up 2 bases and J gave up 2 bases, with 6 bases separating them. CDR1 is ENHRY and CDR2 is SYGVKD in the germline V gene.

Details on this clonotype: The junction differs from germline at one of its ends, possibly a read error. The genes are TRBV5-4 and TRBJ2-1; D ambiguous. The CDR3 is 14 residues long. Germline-derived CDR1 and CDR2 are SGHNT and YYREEE (reference sequence). DNA of the CDR3: TGTGCCAGCAACTTGACCGGCACCTACAATGAGCAGTTCTTC. Residues: CASNLTGTYNEQFF. Using reference TRBV5-4 and TRBJ2-1 for the parts outside the CDR3, the full variable domain is ETGVTQSPTHLIKTRGQQVTLRCSSQSGHNTVSWYQQALGQGPQFIFQYYREEENGRGNFPPRFSGLQFPNYSSELNVNALELDDSALYLCASNLTGTYNEQFFGPGTRLTVL.

As for this clonotype: A much bigger clone sits one base away, suggesting this may be a read error. No conserved phenylalanine or tryptophan ends this CDR3, so it is likely a read error. The chain couples TRBV6-5 to TRBJ2-6; possible D gene TRBD1, 6 bases. The CDR3 runs 15 residues. Germline assignment: CDR1 MNHEY and CDR2 SVGAGI. With 6 bases removed from V and 4 bases from J, the gap between germline ends came to 13 bases. The CDR3 DNA is TGTGCCAGCAGCAACAGACAGGTCGGGGCCAACGTCCTGACTTAC. Translated, it gives CASSNRQVGANVLTY.

The genes are TRBV6-6 and TRBJ2-1; D uncertain. Per the germline V gene, CDR1 is MNHNY and CDR2 is SVGAGI (reference sequence). V was shortened by 5 bases and J by 8 bases, with 10 bases between the two germline ends. The CDR3 sequence is 12 residues long. This chain's CDR3 is CASSHTGDEQFF. CDR3 DNA sequence: TGTGCCAGCAGTCACACGGGCGATGAGCAGTTCTTC.

CDR3 bases: TGTGCCAGCAGCCGTAGCGGGTCCTCCTACGAGCAGTACTTC. It translates to CASSRSGSSYEQYF. V usage is TRBV12-3 or TRBV12-4 and J usage is TRBJ2-7; TRBD2 agrees at 7 bases. The CDR3 is made up of 14 amino acids. V lost 6 bases, J lost 0 bases, and 5 bases stayed unmatched.

For this clonotype: This sequence may be a read error, since a much larger clone differs from it by one base. The J gene is TRBJ2-1, the V gene TRBV11-3; D unclear. Germline loops: CDR1 SGHNT, CDR2 YENEEA. This CDR3 is built from 15 residues. Trimming left V 5 bases short and J 8 bases short, with 19 bases between. DNA of the CDR3: TGTGCCAGCAGCCCGCACCGCGACACTGACCATGAGCAGTTCTTC. Translation: CASSPHRDTDHEQFF.

Many counts were recorded for this clonotype. The junction and the germline gene differ at one end; a read error may be behind it. The chain links TRBV11-2 to TRBJ2-1, with 8 bases that match TRBD2. Germline V CDR1 and CDR2: SGHAT, FQNNGV. This CDR3 spans 15 amino acids. The CDR3 loop is CASRLAGRVDNEQFF. Here the CDR3 DNA reads TGTGCCAGCAGATTAGCGGGGAGGGTCGACAATGAGCAGTTCTTC.

For this clonotype: A much larger clone lies a single base off, so this may be a read error. This CDR3 is CSVEEGSGRANKQFF. Here the CDR3 DNA reads TGCAGCGTTGAAGAGGGTAGCGGGAGGGCCAATAAGCAGTTCTTC. The chain combines TRBV29-1 with TRBJ2-1, with 11 bases aligning to TRBD2. Per the germline V gene, CDR1 is SQVTM and CDR2 is ANQGSEA. This CDR3 is built from 15 residues.

To note about this clonotype: An end of the junction differs from the germline gene, which may be a read error. V usage is TRBV4-2 and J usage is TRBJ1-5; 7 nucleotides agree with TRBD1. The CDR3 loop spans 19 amino acids. Germline V CDR1 and CDR2: LGHNA, YNFKEQ. The CDR3 DNA sequence: TGTGCCAGTAGCCTAGATCTATTACGCAGGGGGGCAGGCAATCAGCCCCAGCATTTT. Protein: CASSLDLLRRGAGNQPQHF.

Points on this clonotype: This CDR3 fails to terminate in the conserved phenylalanine or tryptophan, so it likely reflects a read error. This sequence joins TRBV11-2 and TRBJ1-5, with D uncertain. CDR1 and CDR2 from the germline V gene are SGHAT and FQNNGV. This CDR3 is built from 14 residues. CDR3 region: CGSSSQGKDQPQHY. CDR3 in DNA: TGTGGCAGCAGCTCCCAAGGGAAAGATCAGCCCCAGCATTAT.

In the case of this clonotype: Compared with germline, one end of the junction differs, possibly owing to a read error. This chain links TRBV11-2 with TRBJ2-7; tentatively, D is TRBD1 (6 bases). The CDR3 loop spans 15 amino acids. Per germline, CDR1 SGHAT and CDR2 FQNNGV. The CDR3 coding sequence is TGTGCCAGCAGCTTATTGGGACATGGATCCTGCGAGCAGTACTTC. This gives the protein CASSLLGHGSCEQYF.

The chain combines TRBV5-1 with TRBJ2-3; a possible D gene is TRBD2 (6 bases). V gave up 5 bases and J gave up 0 bases, with 10 bases separating them. This CDR3 contains 14 residues. Germline V CDR1 and CDR2: SGHRS, YFSETQ. This chain's CDR3 is CASRMGLSTDTQYF. Here the CDR3 DNA reads TGCGCCAGCAGAATGGGACTGAGCACAGATACGCAGTATTTT.

Only a few counts were recorded for this clonotype. The chain employs TRBV4-1 and TRBJ1-2; TRBD1 is a possible D gene (6 bases). Per germline, CDR1 MGHRA and CDR2 YSYEKL. The CDR3 runs to 14 residues. V lost 2 bases, J lost 5 bases, and 12 bases lay in between. The CDR3 DNA reads as TGCGCCAGCAGCCAATCAAAGGGGGTGTATGGCTACACCTTC. It codes for CASSQSKGVYGYTF.

The V and J genes are TRBV11-2 and TRBJ2-7, with D perhaps TRBD2 (5 bases). Germline CDR1 is SGHAT and CDR2 is FQNNGV. Trimming left V 4 bases short and J 4 bases short, with 17 bases between. The CDR3 consists of 15 residues. CDR3 residues: CASSSTIASKYEQYF. Here the CDR3 DNA reads TGTGCCAGCAGCTCAACCATAGCGAGTAAATACGAGCAGTACTTC. The entire variable domain, with the rest obtained from reference TRBV11-2 and TRBJ2-7, is as follows: EAGVAQSPRYKIIEKRQSVAFWCNPISGHATLYWYQQILGQGPKLLIQFQNNGVVDDSQLPKDRFSAERLKGVDSTLKIQPAKLEDSAVYLCASSSTIASKYEQYFGPGTRLTVT.

Concerning this clonotype itself: A junction boundary mismatches the germline segment, possibly from a read error. V is TRBV6-5 and J is TRBJ2-7; possible D gene TRBD1, 6 bases. Germline CDR1 MNHEY, CDR2 SVGAGI. The CDR3 covers 17 residues. Written as DNA, the CDR3 is TGTGCCAGCAGTTGCCGGGACATCGGTATGCGAGGGAACGAACAGTACTTC. Its translation is CASSCRDIGMRGNEQYF.

The chain employs TRBV6-2 or TRBV6-3 and TRBJ1-1; 7 nucleotides line up with TRBD1. The CDR3 totals 17 residues. V shed 5 bases and J 5 bases; nucleotides not matched to a gene: 17. Germline values: CDR1 MNHEY, CDR2 SVGEGT. CDR3 sequence: CASSPSSVGTAITEAFF. CDR3 sequence (DNA): TGTGCCAGCAGTCCGAGTTCGGTGGGGACAGCTATTACTGAAGCTTTCTTT.

The chain has TRBV7-9 and TRBJ2-5; 7 bases are a match to TRBD1. The length of the CDR3 is 12 residues. Germline loops: CDR1 SEHNR, CDR2 FQNEAQ (reference sequence). The CDR3 DNA reads as TGTGCTACTACGACAGGGCTGGAGACCCAGTACTTC. Protein: CATTTGLETQYF.

This clonotype was counted a few times. The V gene is TRBV5-4, the J gene TRBJ1-1; tentative D call: TRBD1 (5 bases). Per the germline V gene, CDR1 is SGHNT and CDR2 is YYREEE (reference sequence). V lost 0 bases, J lost 10 bases, and 16 bases lay in between. The CDR3 is 14 amino acids. The CDR3 DNA reads TGTGCCAGCAGCTTGGAGGGGCTTGATTCTGGAGCTTTCTTT. As protein: CASSLEGLDSGAFF.